This T cell receptor beta chain was recorded in a study of cytomegalovirus exposure and HLA in healthy donors. Healthy bone marrow donors made up the donors. PCR primers comprised 60 Vbeta and 13 Jbeta primers. TCRdb's copy holds only in-frame clones and misses some; the assay was immunoSEQ multiplex PCR. The repertoire has around 140,000 clones, roughly 71% of them found once; the top ten carry roughly 7.3%. V lost 6 bases and J lost 0; bases outside the gene matches: 1. The CDR3 contains 15 residues. Germline CDR1 is SNHLY and CDR2 is FYNNEI. Study findings and constraints: TCR beta chain V- and J-gene trimming was linked, in a later analysis, to a missense variant in DCLRE1C. A later analysis reportedly found fewer N-insertions in an Asian-associated ancestry cluster than the roughly 670-donor mean.

A note on this clone: The target antigen is unknown.

The sequenced material came from PBMCs. The V gene is TRBV2, the J gene TRBJ2-2, with 10 bases aligning to TRBD2. The receptor's source is a man aged 30-40 years in good health and CMV-seronegative. The CDR3 loop is CASRLAGTNTGELFF. CDR3 nucleotides: TGTGCCAGCAGACTAGCGGGGACGAACACCGGGGAGCTGTTTTTT.